This section outlines one T cell receptor (beta chain) sequence together with its context. The entry originates in a study of control samples from healthy donors and cancer patients. The assay was immunoSEQ multiplex PCR, and TCRdb's table has in-frame clones only and misses some. The sample has about 92,000 clones, around 82% seen once. V lost 6 bases and J lost 8, with 11 bases in between. The CDR3 sequence is 12 residues long. The germline V gene has CDR1 SNHLY and CDR2 FYNNEI. The chain employs TRBV2 and TRBJ2-1; perhaps TRBD2 as D (6 bases). The origin of this receptor is a woman aged 55-69 years in good health. Material: blood. CDR3 sequence reads: CASRGGADEQFF. For the CDR3, the DNA is TGTGCCAGCAGGGGGGGAGCCGATGAGCAGTTCTTC.